This T cell receptor beta chain was retrieved from a study of CD8 T cells in ankylosing spondylitis. Study results and caveats: Seemingly distinctive of ankylosing spondylitis blood was a TCR beta motif formed by eight highly homologous variants. According to the report, clones linked to the disease were significantly enriched in matched synovial fluid samples taken from ankylosing spondylitis patients.

The sample holds many counts of this clonotype. Antigen unknown. A quantitative 5'-RACE method, one with molecular barcodes, was used to make TCR beta libraries. TCRdb analysed the 5' RACE reads with MiXCR anew, one entry per CDR3 protein. Of around 300,000 distinct CDR3 sequences listed, around a tenth are singletons. V was clipped by 0 bases and J by 8 bases; unmatched bases: 6. CDR3 length: 15 amino acids. Germline assignment: CDR1 MNHEY and CDR2 SVGAGI. Sequencing input: blood, either unsorted or a sorted T cell fraction (not recorded which). The chain uses TRBV6-5 and TRBJ1-2, with 10 positions matching TRBD1. The source of this sequence is a female donor with ankylosing spondylitis or in good health (not recorded which). CDR3 in amino acids: CASSYSTGTGVGYTF. The CDR3, as DNA: TGTGCCAGCAGTTACTCGACAGGGACAGGGGTGGGCTACACCTTC.